One and the same sample provided the 26 T cell receptor beta chains below, sequenced in a study of OX40 agonist ivuxolimab in advanced cancers. The data were produced by immunoSEQ multiplex PCR, yet TCRdb's version contains in-frame clones alone and is incomplete. The table shows 75,000 to 80,000 clones, with over 70% occurring only once. The starting material was CD4+ or CD8+ T cells sorted from blood, obtained in a trial of the OX40 agonist ivuxolimab. The receptor source for this set is an adult with an advanced solid tumor such as melanoma, head and neck, liver or kidney cancer.

The chain carries TRBV9 and TRBJ1-2; 7 nucleotides align to TRBD1. CDR1 and CDR2 from the germline V gene are SGDLS and YYNGEE. Trimming at V came to 8 bases and at J to 4 bases, leaving 8 bases not matched to a gene. CDR3 length: 13 amino acids. CDR3 DNA: TGTGCCAGTCAACGACAGGGAAGCTATGGCTACACCTTC. Translated: CASQRQGSYGYTF.

The chain joins TRBV7-3 to TRBJ1-3; D not resolved. V gave up 8 bases and J gave up 0 bases, with 5 bases separating them. This CDR3 has 12 amino acids. Germline V gene sequence: CDR1 SGHTA, CDR2 FQGTGA. The CDR3 region has the DNA TGTGCCAGCTCAGACTCTGGAAACACCATATATTTT. Protein: CASSDSGNTIYF.

The J gene is TRBJ1-2, the V gene TRBV5-4; 7 bases are a match to TRBD1. Trimming at V came to 3 bases and at J to 5 bases, leaving 4 bases not matched to a gene. The CDR3 is 13 amino acids. In germline, CDR1 is SGHNT, CDR2 YYREEE (reference sequence). The DNA for the CDR3 is TGTGCCAGCAGCTCGACAGGGTTTTATGGCTACACCTTC. Translated, it gives CASSSTGFYGYTF.

This chain links TRBV5-1 with TRBJ2-7; 10 bases map to TRBD1. The germline V gene has CDR1 SGHRS and CDR2 YFSETQ. CDR3 length: 15 amino acids. Trimming took 4 bases from V and 2 from J; bases not matched to a gene: 6. This CDR3 reads CASSTGTGDPYEQYF. CDR3 DNA sequence: TGCGCCAGCAGCACCGGGACAGGGGACCCCTACGAGCAGTACTTC.

The chain recombines TRBV9 with TRBJ1-1; no reliable D call. The CDR3 is made up of 13 amino acids. The germline gives CDR1 SGDLS, CDR2 YYNGEE. V was pared by 3 bases and J by 0 bases, with 6 bases between. CDR3 DNA sequence: TGTGCCAGCAGCGAACATCTGAACACTGAAGCTTTCTTT. This translates into CASSEHLNTEAFF.

This chain connects TRBV6-6 to TRBJ1-1; D might be TRBD1 (6 bases). Germline-derived CDR1 and CDR2 are MNHNY and SVGAGI (reference sequence). The ends were cut back, 6 bases at V and 1 base at J, with 15 bases in the middle. The CDR3 totals 15 residues. As DNA, the CDR3 is TGTGCCAGCAGACGCAGGGGATCCGCGAACACTGAAGCTTTCTTT. Amino acids: CASRRRGSANTEAFF.

V gene TRBV29-1 combines with J gene TRBJ1-5; 8 positions match TRBD1. This CDR3 comprises 14 residues. V was pared by 6 bases and J by 4 bases, with 8 bases of the junction left unmatched. Germline lookup yields CDR1 SQVTM and CDR2 ANQGSEA. CDR3 DNA: TGCAGCGTCTGCCAGGGGGCGCGAAATCAGCCCCAGCATTTT. It yields the protein CSVCQGARNQPQHF.

The genes are TRBV7-9 and TRBJ2-2; D remains unclear. The CDR3 consists of 14 residues. Per germline, CDR1 SEHNR and CDR2 FQNEAQ (reference sequence). Trimming removed 9 bases from V and 2 bases from J, with 13 bases in between. The CDR3: CAREGQTNTGELFF. The CDR3 bases are TGTGCCAGAGAAGGCCAGACCAACACCGGGGAGCTGTTTTTT.

This clone has more than one count but fewer than ten. The J gene is TRBJ2-2, the V gene TRBV7-6, with D unclear. This CDR3 contains 14 residues. CDR1 SGHVS and CDR2 FNYEAQ come from the germline V gene. The ends were cut back, 5 bases at V and 7 bases at J, with 14 bases in the middle. CDR3 protein: CASSLPNIGGELFF. CDR3 sequence (DNA): TGTGCCAGCAGCCTTCCCAACATAGGCGGGGAGCTGTTTTTT.

This chain connects TRBV30 to TRBJ1-2, with 7 bases that match TRBD1. The CDR3 has 12 amino acids. With 4 bases clipped from V and 11 bases from J, the junction kept 10 bases outside the gene matches. Germline V gene data show CDR1 as GTSNPN and CDR2 as SVGIG (reference sequence). The CDR3 protein is CAWTLTGLIYTF. The CDR3 nucleotides read TGTGCCTGGACACTGACAGGGCTTATTTACACCTTC. The full variable domain, with the rest looked up from reference TRBV30 and TRBJ1-2, is SQTIHQWPATLVQPVGSPLSLECTVEGTSNPNLYWYRQAAGRGLQLLFYSVGIGQISSEVPQNLSASRPQDRQFILSSKKLLLSDSGFYLCAWTLTGLIYTFGSGTRLTVV.

The chain couples TRBV2 to TRBJ1-1, with 7 bases matching TRBD1. Germline CDR1 is SNHLY and CDR2 is FYNNEI. This CDR3 is 14 amino acids long. Losses at the gene ends were 5 bases for V and 4 bases for J; bases not matched to a gene: 7. The CDR3 region has the DNA TGTGCCAGCAGTCAGCAGGGGGTTGCCACTGAAGCTTTCTTT. It yields the protein CASSQQGVATEAFF.

This clone has just a few counts. The V call is TRBV7-9, the J call TRBJ1-3; a possible D gene is TRBD1 (5 bases). The CDR3 sequence is 13 residues long. V was shortened by 5 bases and J by 0 bases, with 5 bases between the two germline ends. The V gene's germline CDR1 is SEHNR and CDR2 FQNEAQ (reference sequence). As DNA, the CDR3 is TGTGCCAGCAGCGGACACTCTGGAAACACCATATATTTT. Protein: CASSGHSGNTIYF.

The V call is TRBV9, the J call TRBJ1-3; D is undetermined. The V gene's germline CDR1 is SGDLS and CDR2 YYNGEE. The ends were cut back, 4 bases at V and 2 bases at J, with 13 bases in the middle. The CDR3 totals 15 residues. CDR3 in amino acids: CASSPPRDTGNTIYF. CDR3 coding DNA: TGTGCCAGCAGCCCCCCGCGTGACACTGGAAACACCATATATTTT.

J is TRBJ2-1 and V is TRBV11-3; no clear D gene. V was cut by 2 bases and J by 9 bases, with 11 bases left in between. CDR1 and CDR2 (germline): SGHNT, YENEEA. The CDR3 has 13 residues. CDR3: CASSLYPRSEQFF. CDR3 nucleotides: TGTGCCAGCAGCTTATACCCGCGGTCTGAGCAGTTCTTC.

The V and J genes are TRBV19 and TRBJ2-5, with D possibly being TRBD1 or TRBD2 (5 bases each). Trimming cost V 3 bases and J 5 bases, with 19 bases left between them. Germline CDR1 is LNHDA and CDR2 is SQIVND (reference sequence). CDR3 length: 16 amino acids. The CDR3 is CASSIGATTGGETQYF. CDR3 sequence (DNA): TGTGCCAGTAGTATTGGGGCAACTACGGGCGGGGAGACCCAGTACTTC.

The genes are TRBV5-1 and TRBJ2-7, with unresolved D. Germline V gives CDR1 SGHRS, CDR2 YFSETQ. V lost 4 bases and J 6 bases, leaving 14 bases between the germline ends. This CDR3 contains 13 residues. Here the CDR3 reads CASSEPSAAEQYF. The CDR3 DNA reads TGCGCCAGCAGCGAACCCTCGGCGGCCGAGCAGTACTTC.

The chain recombines TRBV12-2 with TRBJ2-3; the D call in the table, TRBD1, was not verified against the DNA. TRBV12-2 is annotated as a pseudogene. CDR3 length equals 16 residues. Here the CDR3 reads CASRPKSPGQASFMYF. CDR3 bases: TGTGCAAGTCGCCCCAAATCCCCCGGACAGGCGAGTTTTATGTATTTT.

V usage is TRBV4-2 and J usage is TRBJ2-3, with D maybe TRBD2 (7 bases). Between the trimmed V and J ends, which lost 1 base and 5 bases, there was a span of 19 bases. The germline gives CDR1 LGHNA, CDR2 YNFKEQ. This CDR3 has 17 amino acids. DNA of the CDR3: TGTGCCAGCAGCCAAGGTCTATCGGGGGGCCCGGGAGATACGCAGTATTTT. It specifies CASSQGLSGGPGDTQYF.

The chain carries TRBV2 and TRBJ1-6, with TRBD1 identical over 10 bases. CDR1 and CDR2 (germline): SNHLY, FYNNEI. J gave up 8 bases and V 4 bases, and 8 bases lay outside the gene matches. This CDR3 region has 16 residues. Written as DNA, the CDR3 is TGTGCCAGCAGTGTAGGGACAGGGGAAACAGATTCACCCCTCCACTTT. This codes for CASSVGTGETDSPLHF.

This clone was seen more than once but under ten times. The chain links TRBV6-5 to TRBJ2-1, with D possibly TRBD2 on 6 matching bases. In germline, CDR1 is MNHEY, CDR2 SVGAGI. V was cut by 8 bases and J by 7 bases, with 21 bases left in between. This CDR3 has 15 residues. DNA of the CDR3: TGTGCCAGCGCATGGGGGATGGGGGGAGGAAATGAGCAGTTCTTC. Amino acids: CASAWGMGGGNEQFF.

V usage is TRBV9 and J usage is TRBJ1-2, with TRBD1 matching 10 bases. The CDR3 runs 17 residues. V shed 0 bases, J shed 3 bases, and the junction held 8 bases outside the gene matches. In germline, CDR1 is SGDLS, CDR2 YYNGEE. CDR3 residues: CASSVDKDRGRDYGYTF. The CDR3 DNA reads as TGTGCCAGCAGCGTAGATAAAGACAGGGGGCGCGACTATGGCTACACCTTC.

The gene calls are TRBV5-1 and TRBJ2-7; D not certain. Germline V CDR1 and CDR2: SGHRS, YFSETQ. The ends were cut back, 0 bases at V and 2 bases at J, with 12 bases in the middle. The CDR3 has 15 amino acids. Here the CDR3 reads CASSLVPQTTYEQYF. DNA for the CDR3: TGCGCCAGCAGCTTGGTGCCTCAGACCACCTACGAGCAGTACTTC.

As DNA, the CDR3 is TGTGCCAGTATACGGACAGTTGGAGGATCTTACTTCTCTGGAAACACCATATATTTT. Protein sequence: CASIRTVGGSYFSGNTIYF. J is TRBJ1-3 and V is TRBV19, with D perhaps TRBD1 (6 bases). Trimming left V 7 bases short and J 0 bases short, with 25 bases between. The CDR3 is 19 amino acids. CDR1 is LNHDA, CDR2 SQIVND, per germline (reference sequence).

The chain recombines TRBV29-1 with TRBJ1-1; D gene uncertain. There are 10 residues in the CDR3. With 6 bases removed from V and 6 bases from J, the gap between germline ends came to 8 bases. Germline CDR1 reads SQVTM; CDR2 reads ANQGSEA. The CDR3 spells CSVEDPEAFF. The CDR3 nucleotides are TGCAGCGTCGAGGACCCTGAAGCTTTCTTT.

The J gene is TRBJ1-4, the V gene TRBV5-1, with no clear D. The CDR3 has 14 amino acids. From germline, CDR1 is SGHRS and CDR2 YFSETQ. Trimming left V 7 bases short and J 4 bases short, with 14 bases between. The CDR3 bases are TGCGCCAGCGGACGCGTCGGACTTAATGAAAAACTGTTTTTT. It codes for CASGRVGLNEKLFF.

This chain joins TRBV23-1 and TRBJ1-1; 8 nucleotides agree with TRBD1. TRBV23-1 belongs to the ORF category, with a function that is uncertain. Unmatched junction bases numbered 14, after V lost 6 bases and J lost 5 bases. The CDR3 runs to 16 residues. CDR3 nucleotides: TGCGCCAGCAGGCAACGACAGGGGATCCTGGTGACTGAAGCTTTCTTT. This sequence encodes CASRQRQGILVTEAFF.